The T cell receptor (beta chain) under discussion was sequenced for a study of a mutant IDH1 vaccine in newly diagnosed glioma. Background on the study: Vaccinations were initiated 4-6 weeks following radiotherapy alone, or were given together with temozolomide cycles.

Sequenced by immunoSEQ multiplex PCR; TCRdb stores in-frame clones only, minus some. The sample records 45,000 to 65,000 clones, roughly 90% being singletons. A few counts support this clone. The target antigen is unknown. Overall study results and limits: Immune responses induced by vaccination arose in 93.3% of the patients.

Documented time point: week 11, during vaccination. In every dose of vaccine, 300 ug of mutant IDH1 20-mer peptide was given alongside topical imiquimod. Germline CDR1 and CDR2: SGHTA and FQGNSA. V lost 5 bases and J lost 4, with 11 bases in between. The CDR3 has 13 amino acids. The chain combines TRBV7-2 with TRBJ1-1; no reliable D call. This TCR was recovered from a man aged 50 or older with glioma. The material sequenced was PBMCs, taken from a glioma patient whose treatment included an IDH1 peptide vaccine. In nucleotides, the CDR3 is TGTGCCAGCAGCAATGGGAGAGCCACTGAAGCTTTCTTT. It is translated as CASSNGRATEAFF.